The 8 T cell receptor beta chains below all came from one sample that was sequenced in a study of identical twins. TCRdb reprocessed the 5' RACE reads via MiXCR and lists one record per CDR3 protein. The repertoire has under 350,000 distinct CDR3 sequences, 7.5% to 9.5% of them found once; the top ten carry roughly 7%. This sample was shared with a second study, whose subject was yellow fever vaccine responses in identical twins.

Material: CD8+ T cells sorted from blood. Receptors originate from a woman aged 18-35 years in good health.

This clonotype has only a few counts. The J gene is TRBJ2-3, the V gene TRBV6-5; 8 bases are shared with TRBD1. After removal of 4 bases from V and 2 bases from J, the junction contained 8 bases not matched to a gene. Germline-derived CDR1 and CDR2 are MNHEY and SVGAGI. The CDR3 is 16 amino acids. CDR3 in amino acids: CASSSTGGDFTDTQYF. The DNA for the CDR3 is TGTGCCAGCAGTTCAACAGGGGGTGATTTCACAGATACGCAGTATTTT.

The gene calls are TRBV27 and TRBJ2-1, with 10 positions matching TRBD2. There are 17 residues in the CDR3. Germline lookup yields CDR1 MNHEY and CDR2 SMNVEV (reference sequence). The V and J ends lost 3 bases and 2 bases, in that order; junction bases with no gene match: 7. The CDR3, as DNA: TGTGCCAGCAGTTTTATTGCTAGCGGGAGCCCCTACAATGAGCAGTTCTTC. Its protein product is CASSFIASGSPYNEQFF.

This clonotype was found many times. The genes are TRBV29-1 and TRBJ2-7; D may correspond to TRBD1 or TRBD2 (5 bases each). The V gene's germline CDR1 is SQVTM and CDR2 ANQGSEA. V was shortened by 1 base and J by 0 bases, with 10 bases between the two germline ends. The CDR3 sequence is 14 residues long. CDR3: CSVEAGTASYEQYF. The CDR3 bases are TGCAGCGTTGAAGCCGGGACCGCCTCCTACGAGCAGTACTTC.

This clonotype was seen a handful of times. The chain recombines TRBV11-2 with TRBJ2-3, with D tentatively TRBD2 (5 bases). The ends were cut back, 3 bases at V and 1 base at J, with 20 bases in the middle. Germline V CDR1 and CDR2: SGHAT, FQNNGV. The CDR3 runs 18 residues. The chain's CDR3 is CASSFGLGGRDRTDTQYF. For the CDR3, the DNA is TGTGCCAGCAGCTTTGGGTTGGGTGGGAGAGATCGCACAGATACGCAGTATTTT. Complete variable domain (other parts from reference TRBV11-2 and TRBJ2-3): EAGVAQSPRYKIIEKRQSVAFWCNPISGHATLYWYQQILGQGPKLLIQFQNNGVVDDSQLPKDRFSAERLKGVDSTLKIQPAKLEDSAVYLCASSFGLGGRDRTDTQYFGPGTRLTVL.

The CDR3 is CASSDSLKHEQFF. CDR3 sequence (DNA): TGTGCCAGCAGTGACTCTCTGAAGCATGAGCAGTTCTTC. The V call is TRBV6-4, the J call TRBJ2-1; unclear D gene. Germline V gives CDR1 MRHNA, CDR2 SNTAGT. CDR3 length equals 13 residues. The germline V and J ends were trimmed by 0 bases and 8 bases, with 8 bases remaining between them.

The CDR3 DNA follows: TGTGCCAGCAGTTCCGGGCTGCACCCCTACGAGCAGTACTTC. This sequence encodes CASSSGLHPYEQYF. This chain links TRBV6-5 with TRBJ2-7; no definite D call. Germline V CDR1 and CDR2: MNHEY, SVGAGI. Trimming took 4 bases from V and 2 from J, leaving 12 bases between them. This CDR3 spans 14 amino acids.

The table lists this clonotype with a few counts. The V call is TRBV7-8, the J call TRBJ2-3; 7 bases fit TRBD2. CDR1 and CDR2 (germline): SGHVS, FQNEAQ. This CDR3 has 16 amino acids. After removal of 5 bases from V and 7 bases from J, the junction contained 15 bases not matched to a gene. The CDR3 is CASSAPPSGPQNTQYF. In nucleotides, the CDR3 is TGTGCCAGCAGCGCCCCCCCTAGCGGTCCACAAAATACGCAGTATTTT. The whole variable domain, filled in from reference TRBV7-8 and TRBJ2-3, reads GAGVSQSPRYKVAKRGQDVALRCDPISGHVSLFWYQQALGQGPEFLTYFQNEAQLDKSGLPSDRFFAERPEGSVSTLKIQRTQQEDSAVYLCASSAPPSGPQNTQYFGPGTRLTVL.

This clonotype was counted at least ten times. This chain connects TRBV4-3 to TRBJ2-7; D is perhaps TRBD1 (5 bases). The CDR3 is 15 residues long. Germline CDR1 reads LGHNA; CDR2 reads YSLEER. Trimming removed 0 bases at V and 0 bases at J, with 9 bases between. The CDR3 region is CASSQDRDSSYEQYF. For the CDR3, the DNA is TGCGCCAGCAGCCAAGATCGAGACAGCTCCTACGAGCAGTACTTC.